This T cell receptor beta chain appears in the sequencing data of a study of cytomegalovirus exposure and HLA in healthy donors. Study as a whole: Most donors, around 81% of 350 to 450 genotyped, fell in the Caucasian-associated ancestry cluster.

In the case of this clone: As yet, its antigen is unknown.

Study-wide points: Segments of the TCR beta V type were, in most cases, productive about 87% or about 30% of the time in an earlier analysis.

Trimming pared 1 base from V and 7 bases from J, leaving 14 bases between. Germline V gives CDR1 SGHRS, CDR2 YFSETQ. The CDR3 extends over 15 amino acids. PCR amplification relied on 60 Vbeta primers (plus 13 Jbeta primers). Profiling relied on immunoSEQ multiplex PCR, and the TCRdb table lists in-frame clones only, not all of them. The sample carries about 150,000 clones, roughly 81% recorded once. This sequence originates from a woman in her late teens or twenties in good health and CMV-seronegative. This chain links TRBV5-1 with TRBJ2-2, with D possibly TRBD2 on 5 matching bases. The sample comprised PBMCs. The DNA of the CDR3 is TGCGCCAGCAGCTTGAGGGCAGACCGGGGCGGGGAGCTGTTTTTT. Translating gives CASSLRADRGGELFF.